A single T cell receptor (beta chain) is shown here with its context. No antigen is known for it. Trimming cost V 0 bases and J 1 base, with 13 bases left between them. The CDR3 has 16 residues. CDR1 and CDR2 (germline): LNHNV, YYDKDF (reference sequence). The data were taken from a study of shared clonotypes between healthy human individuals. Study as a whole: The plates for each donor numbered three CD4 naive, three CD4 memory, two CD8 naive and one CD8 memory. Findings and caveats of the study: Among donors, clonotype sharing was expected to be affected by sequencing depth.

Evenly divided among several immunoSEQ plates was the genomic DNA of each subset. The table came from immunoSEQ multiplex PCR; TCRdb's copy has only in-frame clones and leaves some out. The sample records fewer than 1.6 million clones, just under 99% being singletons. The specimen was naive CD4+ T cells sorted from blood. Subset defined: CD45RA+ positively selected. The V call is TRBV15, the J call TRBJ2-7, with D perhaps TRBD1 or TRBD2 (5 bases each). This TCR derives from a man in his thirties or forties in good health. The CDR3 nucleotides are TGTGCCACCAGCAGAGATCTGGGGACGGCTTCCTACGAGCAGTACTTC. Its protein is CATSRDLGTASYEQYF.